The clone carrying this T cell receptor beta chain was recorded only once. The germline gene is not matched at one end of the junction; a read error may be the cause. The data were obtained in a study of blood T cell repertoires in COVID-19. Study details: PBMCs, B-cell-depleted T cells, or T cells provided the cDNA or gDNA that made up the material.

The CDR3 spans 18 residues. CDR1 and CDR2 from the germline V gene are SSHAT and FNYEAQ (reference sequence). In the source study's methods: Quantification of nucleated cells was approximated via reference gene primer amplification. Profiled with immunoSEQ multiplex PCR; TCRdb holds only in-frame clones, not every one. V and J calls and clone size come straight from that table; D and trimming were deduced from the DNA. The data show just over 95,000 clones, with roughly 87% seen just once and around 18% held by the top ten. The clonotype comes from a man older than 75 with acute or convalescent COVID-19. The source material was peripheral blood. J is TRBJ2-5 and V is TRBV7-7, with TRBD2 identical over 10 bases. Written as DNA, the CDR3 is TGTGCTAGCAGCTTACCCCCGGGGGTTAGCGGGAGGCAAGAGACCCAGTACTTC. Translation gives CASSLPPGVSGRQETQYF.